The 7 T cell receptor beta chains presented below share a single source sample, sequenced in a study of glioma-infiltrating T cells after dendritic cell vaccination. Indicated time point: after dendritic cell vaccination, including at tumor progression/relapse. Clones were read by immunoSEQ multiplex PCR, and TCRdb kept only the in-frame ones, dropping some. The sample includes 85,000 or so clones, around 84% of them seen just once. The sample was blood, taken after dendritic cell vaccination. Receptors originate from a human donor with glioblastoma.

The gene calls are TRBV7-8 and TRBJ2-7, with D perhaps matching TRBD1 (6 bases). CDR3 length: 15 amino acids. The germline V gene encodes CDR1 SGHVS and CDR2 FQNEAQ. The V end was cut by 2 bases, the J end by 0 bases, with 11 bases between. CDR3 sequence reads: CASSLTGTNSYEQYF. The CDR3 DNA sequence: TGTGCCAGCAGCTTAACCGGGACAAACTCCTACGAGCAGTACTTC.

The chain uses TRBV27 and TRBJ1-1; 9 bases are shared with TRBD1. Germline CDR1 and CDR2: MNHEY and SMNVEV (reference sequence). The V segment lost 5 bases and the J segment 3 bases; nucleotides outside the gene matches: 10. The CDR3 contains 16 residues. CDR3: CASSPRGGQGYTEAFF. The CDR3 DNA reads TGTGCCAGCAGTCCTAGAGGGGGACAGGGTTACACTGAAGCTTTCTTT.

This chain joins TRBV7-6 and TRBJ2-1, with TRBD2 matching over 12 bases. This CDR3 comprises 15 residues. Germline values: CDR1 SGHVS, CDR2 FNYEAQ. V was pared by 5 bases and J by 10 bases, with 9 bases of the junction left unmatched. CDR3 nucleotides: TGTGCCAGCAGCCAGCTAGCGGGGGGGTCTAGGGAGCAGTTCTTC. This sequence encodes CASSQLAGGSREQFF.

The chain links TRBV5-1 to TRBJ2-2, with D possibly matching TRBD2 (6 bases). The V end lost 0 bases, the J end lost 4 bases, and 10 bases lay between the germline ends. From germline, CDR1 is SGHRS and CDR2 YFSETQ. The CDR3 runs 15 residues. CDR3 DNA: TGCGCCAGCAGCTTGGCGGAGGGCCGCACCGGGGAGCTGTTTTTT. Its protein is CASSLAEGRTGELFF. Complete variable domain (other parts from reference TRBV5-1 and TRBJ2-2): KAGVTQTPRYLIKTRGQQVTLSCSPISGHRSVSWYQQTPGQGLQFLFEYFSETQRNKGNFPGRFSGRQFSNSRSEMNVSTLELGDSALYLCASSLAEGRTGELFFGEGSRLTVL.

The chain carries TRBV28 and TRBJ2-2; maybe TRBD2 (5 bases). The CDR3 covers 15 residues. CDR1 is MDHEN, CDR2 SYDVKM, per germline. V was pared by 3 bases and J by 5 bases, with 13 bases between. Here the CDR3 DNA reads TGTGCCAGCAGTTTGCGTGGGCCGGGAACCGGGGAGCTGTTTTTT. This encodes CASSLRGPGTGELFF.

V gene TRBV11-2 combines with J gene TRBJ2-1; TRBD2 matches at 14 bases. Unmatched junction bases numbered 1, after V lost 1 base and J lost 2 bases. This CDR3 contains 17 residues. Germline CDR1 reads SGHAT; CDR2 reads FQNNGV. The CDR3 here is CASSLVTSGRAYNEQFF. CDR3 bases: TGTGCCAGCAGCTTAGTGACTAGCGGGAGGGCCTACAATGAGCAGTTCTTC.

The sample holds one count of this clone. The chain combines TRBV5-4 with TRBJ2-5, with 7 bases fitting TRBD2. Germline loops: CDR1 SGHNT, CDR2 YYREEE (reference sequence). The CDR3 contains 14 residues. The J segment lost 4 bases and the V segment lost 4 bases, leaving 7 bases of the junction unmatched. This CDR3 reads CASSAGVGGETQYF. CDR3 nucleotide sequence: TGTGCCAGCAGCGCGGGGGTCGGCGGAGAGACCCAGTACTTC.